One sample yielded the 20 T cell receptor beta chains listed below, sequenced in a study of control samples from healthy donors and cancer patients. The repertoire was sequenced with immunoSEQ multiplex PCR; TCRdb's copy has only in-frame clones and lacks some. This table holds roughly 160,000 clones, roughly 95% found once. The sequencing input was blood. Receptor source: a woman in her 30s in good health.

The J gene is TRBJ1-1, the V gene TRBV6-1; D not resolved. Germline V gives CDR1 MNHNS, CDR2 SASEGT. This CDR3 contains 14 residues. V was cut by 1 base and J by 1 base, with 7 bases left in between. The CDR3 region has the DNA TGTGCCAGCAGTGAAGGCTCGGGGAACACTGAAGCTTTCTTT. It encodes CASSEGSGNTEAFF.

This chain links TRBV12-3 or TRBV12-4 with TRBJ1-2; the D gene is possibly TRBD1 (5 bases). The CDR3 loop spans 13 amino acids. V lost 3 bases and J lost 10, with 15 bases in between. Written as DNA, the CDR3 is TGTGCCAGCAGTTTCTCCGGGGGAGGTGTCTACACCTTC. It codes for CASSFSGGGVYTF.

A single count supports this clone. The V gene is TRBV18, the J gene TRBJ1-2; D is unclear. Germline assignment: CDR1 KGHSH and CDR2 LQKENI. V was shortened by 3 bases and J by 4 bases, with 15 bases between the two germline ends. This CDR3 comprises 15 residues. The CDR3 nucleotides read TGTGCCAGCTCACCGGGATCTGGTTCTGGCTATGGCTACACCTTC. It encodes CASSPGSGSGYGYTF.

A single count supports this clone. The chain employs TRBV7-9 and TRBJ2-7, with 10 bases identical to TRBD1. Trimming removed 5 bases from V and 3 bases from J; junction bases left unmatched: 7. The CDR3 spans 15 residues. Germline-derived CDR1 and CDR2 are SEHNR and FQNEAQ (reference sequence). Here the CDR3 reads CASSPRDRGFYEQYF. CDR3 sequence (DNA): TGTGCCAGCAGCCCCCGGGACAGGGGATTCTACGAGCAGTACTTC.

This clone has more than one count but fewer than ten. V usage is TRBV6-4 and J usage is TRBJ2-2; TRBD1 matches at 7 bases. V gave up 3 bases and J gave up 1 base; unmatched junction bases: 2. This CDR3 has 15 residues. Germline V gene data show CDR1 as MRHNA and CDR2 as SNTAGT. The CDR3 nucleotides are TGTGCCAGCAGTGATGGGACAGAGAACACCGGGGAGCTGTTTTTT. Its protein is CASSDGTENTGELFF.

The CDR3 loop reads CATARGTEETQYF. The CDR3 DNA reads TGTGCTACCGCCAGGGGGACTGAAGAGACCCAGTACTTC. The rearrangement joins TRBV25-1 to TRBJ2-5; a weak D match, TRBD1 (7 bases). The length of the CDR3 is 13 residues. Germline values: CDR1 MGHDK, CDR2 SYGVNS.

This chain links TRBV28 with TRBJ2-2; 8 positions match TRBD2. The CDR3 spans 14 residues. V gave up 6 bases and J gave up 6 bases; unmatched junction bases: 6. In germline, CDR1 is MDHEN, CDR2 SYDVKM. In nucleotides, the CDR3 is TGTGCCAGCAGCCCACGGGGGGGCCCCGGGGAGCTGTTTTTT. As protein: CASSPRGGPGELFF.

This clone was seen only a few times. Different DNA sequences within this sample yield the same CDR3. The chain carries TRBV2 and TRBJ2-1; D gene uncertain. This CDR3 region has 11 residues. The V end was cut by 5 bases, the J end by 7 bases, with 6 bases between. CDR1 and CDR2 from the germline V gene are SNHLY and FYNNEI. The CDR3 loop is CASSSRNEQFF. The DNA for the CDR3 is TGTGCCAGCAGTTCTAGGAATGAGCAGTTCTTC.

The V call is TRBV5-1, the J call TRBJ2-3, with TRBD1 matching over 8 bases. Germline V gene sequence: CDR1 SGHRS, CDR2 YFSETQ. The CDR3 runs 15 residues. The junction had 10 bases not matched to a gene; V was cut back by 4 bases and J by 6 bases. Here the CDR3 reads CASSLWTGTEDTQYF. CDR3 nucleotide sequence: TGCGCCAGCAGCCTTTGGACAGGGACGGAGGATACGCAGTATTTT.

The rearrangement uses TRBV7-6 and TRBJ2-7; D may correspond to TRBD1 or TRBD2 (6 bases each). The CDR3 covers 17 residues. Trimming took 3 bases from V and 0 from J, leaving 18 bases between them. CDR1 and CDR2 (germline): SGHVS, FNYEAQ. Written as DNA, the CDR3 is TGTGCCAGCAGCTTTGGGGGCGGGGAAGCCCTCTCCTACGAGCAGTACTTC. Its protein is CASSFGGGEALSYEQYF.

This sequence joins TRBV5-1 and TRBJ2-7, with 7 nucleotides matching TRBD1. V gave up 0 bases and J gave up 5 bases; unmatched junction bases: 5. Germline values: CDR1 SGHRS, CDR2 YFSETQ. There are 14 residues in the CDR3. The DNA for the CDR3 is TGCGCCAGCAGCTTGGAGGGGACAGTTAACGAGCAGTACTTC. Translation: CASSLEGTVNEQYF.

The chain recombines TRBV5-4 with TRBJ2-2; tentatively, D is TRBD1 (6 bases). The CDR3 is made up of 16 amino acids. The germline V gene encodes CDR1 SGHNT and CDR2 YYREEE (reference sequence). V lost 4 bases and J 0 bases, leaving 13 bases between the germline ends. CDR3 bases: TGTGCCAGCAGCCCGAGGGGGACAACGAACACCGGGGAGCTGTTTTTT. Translated: CASSPRGTTNTGELFF.

Here the CDR3 DNA reads TGTGCCAGCAGCCAAGGAAGAGCTAGCAGCTCCTACGAGCAGTACTTC. Translated: CASSQGRASSSYEQYF. The genes are TRBV4-2 and TRBJ2-7; D possibly corresponds to TRBD2 (5 bases). This CDR3 comprises 16 residues. Germline V gene lookup returns CDR1 LGHNA and CDR2 YNFKEQ. Trimming shortened V by 1 base and J by 0 bases, and 13 bases separated the two germline ends.

The J gene is TRBJ1-2, the V gene TRBV4-1, with D possibly matching TRBD1 (6 bases). The CDR3 contains 15 residues. CDR1 and CDR2 (germline): MGHRA, YSYEKL. V gave up 1 base and J gave up 8 bases, with 17 bases separating them. The CDR3 DNA reads TGCGCCAGCAGCCAAGGATTCACAGGGATGCACGGCTACACCTTC. This gives the protein CASSQGFTGMHGYTF.

The chain is built from TRBV11-2 and TRBJ2-1; TRBD2 aligns across 10 bases. After removal of 5 bases from V and 4 bases from J, the junction contained 5 bases not matched to a gene. Per germline, CDR1 SGHAT and CDR2 FQNNGV. The CDR3 totals 15 residues. For the CDR3, the DNA is TGTGCCAGCAGCCCCGGACTAGCGGTTTACAATGAGCAGTTCTTC. As protein: CASSPGLAVYNEQFF.

The J gene is TRBJ2-1, the V gene TRBV5-4; TRBD2 matches at 8 bases. Trimming removed 1 base from V and 4 bases from J; junction bases left unmatched: 4. CDR1 is SGHNT, CDR2 YYREEE, per germline (reference sequence). This CDR3 is 15 amino acids long. The CDR3 DNA is TGTGCCAGCAGCTTGAGTAGCGGGATTTACAATGAGCAGTTCTTC. Amino acids: CASSLSSGIYNEQFF.

V gene TRBV9 combines with J gene TRBJ1-1; D is ambiguous. CDR1 SGDLS and CDR2 YYNGEE come from the germline V gene. The CDR3 totals 13 residues. With 0 bases removed from V and 5 bases from J, the gap between germline ends came to 8 bases. The chain's CDR3 is CASSVVEGTEAFF. Written as DNA, the CDR3 is TGTGCCAGCAGCGTAGTAGAAGGTACTGAAGCTTTCTTT.

The J gene is TRBJ1-5, the V gene TRBV3-1 (or the pseudogene TRBV3-2); D gene ambiguous. The CDR3 has 14 amino acids. Germline values: CDR1 LGHDT, CDR2 YNNKEL (reference sequence). V lost 2 bases, J lost 4 bases, and 9 bases lay in between. The CDR3 here is CASSQRRGNQPQHF. The DNA of the CDR3 is TGTGCCAGCAGCCAAAGGCGGGGAAATCAGCCCCAGCATTTT.

The V gene is TRBV5-5, the J gene TRBJ1-4, with D possibly matching TRBD1 (6 bases). This CDR3 has 16 amino acids. CDR1 SGHKS and CDR2 YYEKEE come from the germline V gene (reference sequence). Between the trimmed V and J ends, which lost 5 bases and 0 bases, there was a span of 14 bases. CDR3 nucleotides: TGTGCCAGCAGGTCGGGCAGGGGCACAACTAATGAAAAACTGTTTTTT. This encodes CASRSGRGTTNEKLFF. Full variable domain (remainder filled in from reference TRBV5-5 and TRBJ1-4): DAGVTQSPTHLIKTRGQQVTLRCSPISGHKSVSWYQQVLGQGPQFIFQYYEKEERGRGNFPDRFSARQFPNYSSELNVNALLLGDSALYLCASRSGRGTTNEKLFFGSGTQLSVL.

In DNA form, the CDR3 reads TGTGCCAGCAGCCCGACTAACTCCTACGAGCAGTACTTC. Encoded protein: CASSPTNSYEQYF. V gene TRBV11-3 combines with J gene TRBJ2-7, with a tentative D call TRBD2 (5 bases). This CDR3 is built from 13 residues. Germline-derived CDR1 and CDR2 are SGHNT and YENEEA. With 5 bases removed from V and 0 bases from J, the gap between germline ends came to 8 bases.